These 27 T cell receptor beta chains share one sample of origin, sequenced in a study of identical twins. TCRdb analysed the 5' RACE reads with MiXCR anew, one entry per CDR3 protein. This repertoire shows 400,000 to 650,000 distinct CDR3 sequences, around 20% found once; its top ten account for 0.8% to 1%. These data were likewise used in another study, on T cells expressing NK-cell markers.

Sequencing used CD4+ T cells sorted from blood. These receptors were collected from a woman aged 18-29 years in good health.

The CDR3 region is CASRRTVNQDTQYF. CDR3 coding DNA: TGTGCCAGCAGGCGGACTGTGAATCAAGATACGCAGTATTTT. The rearrangement links TRBV6-2 or TRBV6-3 to TRBJ2-3; D might be TRBD2 (5 bases). V lost 6 bases to trimming and J lost 5 bases, with 15 bases between them. CDR3 length: 14 residues. The germline gives CDR1 MNHEY, CDR2 SVGEGT.

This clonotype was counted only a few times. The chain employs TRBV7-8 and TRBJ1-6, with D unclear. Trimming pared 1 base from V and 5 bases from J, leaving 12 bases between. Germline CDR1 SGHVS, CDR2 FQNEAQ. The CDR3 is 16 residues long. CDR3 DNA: TGTGCCAGCAGCTTAGGTTCCGGGATAGATAATTCACCCCTCCACTTT. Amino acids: CASSLGSGIDNSPLHF.

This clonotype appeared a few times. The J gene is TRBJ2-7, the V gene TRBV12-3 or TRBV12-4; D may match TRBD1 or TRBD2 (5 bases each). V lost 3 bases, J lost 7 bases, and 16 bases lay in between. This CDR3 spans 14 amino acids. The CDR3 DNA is TGTGCCAGCAGTTTTGGGGGACCTATCTGGGAGCAGTACTTC. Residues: CASSFGGPIWEQYF.

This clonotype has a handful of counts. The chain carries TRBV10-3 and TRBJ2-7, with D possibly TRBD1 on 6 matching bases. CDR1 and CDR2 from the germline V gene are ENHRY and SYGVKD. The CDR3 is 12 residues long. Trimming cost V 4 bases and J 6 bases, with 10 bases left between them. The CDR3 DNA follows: TGTGCCATCAGTGGGGGGCCGTCCGAGCAGTACTTC. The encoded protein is CAISGGPSEQYF.

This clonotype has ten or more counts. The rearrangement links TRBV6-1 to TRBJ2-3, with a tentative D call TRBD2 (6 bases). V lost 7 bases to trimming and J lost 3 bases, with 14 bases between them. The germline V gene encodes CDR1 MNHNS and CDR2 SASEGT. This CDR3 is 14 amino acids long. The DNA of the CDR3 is TGTGCCAGCAAGGAGGACTATGTGACAGATACGCAGTATTTT. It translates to CASKEDYVTDTQYF.

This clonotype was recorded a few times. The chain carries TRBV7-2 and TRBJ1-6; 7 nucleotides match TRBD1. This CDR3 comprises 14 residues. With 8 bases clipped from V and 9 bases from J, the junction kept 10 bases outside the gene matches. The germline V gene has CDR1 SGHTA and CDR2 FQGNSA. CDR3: CASLKGAAGSPLHF. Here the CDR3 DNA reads TGTGCCAGCCTGAAGGGGGCGGCTGGTTCACCCCTCCACTTT.

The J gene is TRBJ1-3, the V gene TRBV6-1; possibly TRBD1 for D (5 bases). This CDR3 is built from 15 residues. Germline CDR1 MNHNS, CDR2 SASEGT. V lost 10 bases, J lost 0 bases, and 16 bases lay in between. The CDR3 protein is CATSGGTRSGNTIYF. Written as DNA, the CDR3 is TGTGCCACGAGTGGGGGGACTCGCTCTGGAAACACCATATATTTT.

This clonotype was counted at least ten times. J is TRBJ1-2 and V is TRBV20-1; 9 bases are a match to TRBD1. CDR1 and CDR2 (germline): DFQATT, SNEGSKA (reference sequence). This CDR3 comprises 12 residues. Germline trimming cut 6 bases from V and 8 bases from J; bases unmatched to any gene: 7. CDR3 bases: TGCAGTGCCCTGGACAGGGGTAGAGGCTACACCTTC. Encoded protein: CSALDRGRGYTF.

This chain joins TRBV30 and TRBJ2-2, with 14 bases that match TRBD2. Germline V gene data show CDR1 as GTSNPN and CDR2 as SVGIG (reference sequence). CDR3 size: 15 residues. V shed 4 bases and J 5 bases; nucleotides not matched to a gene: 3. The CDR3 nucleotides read TGTGCCTGGAAGGGACTAGCGGGAGTGACCGGGGAGCTGTTTTTT. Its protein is CAWKGLAGVTGELFF.

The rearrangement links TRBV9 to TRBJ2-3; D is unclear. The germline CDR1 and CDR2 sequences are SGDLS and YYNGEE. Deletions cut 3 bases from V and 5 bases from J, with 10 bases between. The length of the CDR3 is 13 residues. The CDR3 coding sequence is TGTGCCAGCAGCGGACGAACGAGAGATACGCAGTATTTT. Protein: CASSGRTRDTQYF.

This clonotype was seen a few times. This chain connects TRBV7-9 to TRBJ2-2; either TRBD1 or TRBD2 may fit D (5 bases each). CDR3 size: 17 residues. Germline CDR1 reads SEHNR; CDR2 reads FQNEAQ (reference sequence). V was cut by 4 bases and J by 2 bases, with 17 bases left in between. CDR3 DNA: TGTGCCAGCAGCTACCCTGGGGGTAGGGCCAACACCGGGGAGCTGTTTTTT. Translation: CASSYPGGRANTGELFF.

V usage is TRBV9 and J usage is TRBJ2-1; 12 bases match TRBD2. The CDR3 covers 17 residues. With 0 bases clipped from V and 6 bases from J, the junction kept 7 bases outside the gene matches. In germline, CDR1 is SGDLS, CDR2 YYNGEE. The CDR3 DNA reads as TGTGCCAGCAGCGTAGTCCCTAGCGGGAGGGGTATCAATGAGCAGTTCTTC. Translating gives CASSVVPSGRGINEQFF.

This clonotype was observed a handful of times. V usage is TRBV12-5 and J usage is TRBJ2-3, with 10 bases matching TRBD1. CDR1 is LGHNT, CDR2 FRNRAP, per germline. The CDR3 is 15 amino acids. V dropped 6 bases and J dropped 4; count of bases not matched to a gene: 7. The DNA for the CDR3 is TGTGCTAGTGGCCGCGGACAGGGGGTCCCAGATACGCAGTATTTT. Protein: CASGRGQGVPDTQYF.

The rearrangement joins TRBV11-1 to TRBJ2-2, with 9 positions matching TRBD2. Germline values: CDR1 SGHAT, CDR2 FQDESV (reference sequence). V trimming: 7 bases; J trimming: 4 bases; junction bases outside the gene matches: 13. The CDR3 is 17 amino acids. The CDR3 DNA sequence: TGTGCCAGCAAAGTAGCGGGAGTGGATTCAGGCACCGGGGAGCTGTTTTTT. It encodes CASKVAGVDSGTGELFF.

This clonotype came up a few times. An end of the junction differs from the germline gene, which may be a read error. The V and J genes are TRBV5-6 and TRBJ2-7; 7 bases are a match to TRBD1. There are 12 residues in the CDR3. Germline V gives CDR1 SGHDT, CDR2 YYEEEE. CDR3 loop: CASSLSRGRGIF. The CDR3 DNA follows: TGTGCCAGCAGCTTGTCGAGGGGGCGTGGGATCTTC.

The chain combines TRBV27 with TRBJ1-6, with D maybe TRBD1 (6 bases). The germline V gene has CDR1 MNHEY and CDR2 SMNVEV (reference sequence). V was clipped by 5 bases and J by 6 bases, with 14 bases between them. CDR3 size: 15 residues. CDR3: CASSLEWTANSPLHF. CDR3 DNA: TGTGCCAGCAGTCTAGAGTGGACAGCTAATTCACCCCTCCACTTT.

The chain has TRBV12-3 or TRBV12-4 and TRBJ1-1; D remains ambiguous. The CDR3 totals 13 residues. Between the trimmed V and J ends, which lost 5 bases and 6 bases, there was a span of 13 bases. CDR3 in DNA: TGTGCCAGCAGTCCCTGGTTGGGCGCTGAAGCTTTCTTT. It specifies CASSPWLGAEAFF.

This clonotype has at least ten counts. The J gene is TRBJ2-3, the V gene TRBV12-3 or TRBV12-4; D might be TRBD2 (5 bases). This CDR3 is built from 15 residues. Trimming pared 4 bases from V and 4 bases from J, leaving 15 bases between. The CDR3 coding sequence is TGTGCCAGCAGTTCGGCCGGGGAAAAGGCAGATACGCAGTATTTT. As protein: CASSSAGEKADTQYF.

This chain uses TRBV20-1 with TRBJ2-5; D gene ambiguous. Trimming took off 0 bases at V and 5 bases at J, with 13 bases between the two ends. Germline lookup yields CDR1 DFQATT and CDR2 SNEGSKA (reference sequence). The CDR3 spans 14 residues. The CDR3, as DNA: TGCAGTGCTAGAGATTTCAGGCTGGGGGAGACCCAGTACTTC. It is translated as CSARDFRLGETQYF.

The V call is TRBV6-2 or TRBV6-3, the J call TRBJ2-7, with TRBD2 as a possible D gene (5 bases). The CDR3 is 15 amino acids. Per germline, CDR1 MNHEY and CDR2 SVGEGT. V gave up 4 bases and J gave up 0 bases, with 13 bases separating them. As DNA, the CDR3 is TGTGCCAGCAGTTCTGGGAGCACAAGCTCCTACGAGCAGTACTTC. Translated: CASSSGSTSSYEQYF.

CDR3 DNA: TGCGCCAGCAGCTTACACCAGGGGAGCCAAGAGACCCAGTACTTC. This encodes CASSLHQGSQETQYF. This chain links TRBV5-1 with TRBJ2-5, with D possibly TRBD1 on 6 matching bases. The CDR3 sequence is 15 residues long. The germline V gene encodes CDR1 SGHRS and CDR2 YFSETQ. The V and J ends lost 2 bases and 1 base respectively, with 12 bases between them.

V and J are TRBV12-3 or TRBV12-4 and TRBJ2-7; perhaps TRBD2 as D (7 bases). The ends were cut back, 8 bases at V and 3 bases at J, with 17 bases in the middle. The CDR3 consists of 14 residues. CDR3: CASAPRGARYEQYF. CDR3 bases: TGTGCCAGCGCCCCCCGGGGGGCGCGCTACGAGCAGTACTTC.

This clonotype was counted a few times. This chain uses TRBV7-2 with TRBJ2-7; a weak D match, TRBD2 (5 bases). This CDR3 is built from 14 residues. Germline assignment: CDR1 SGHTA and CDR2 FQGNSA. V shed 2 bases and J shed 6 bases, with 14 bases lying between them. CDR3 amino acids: CASSLRGIATEQYF. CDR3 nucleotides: TGTGCCAGCAGCTTAAGAGGGATCGCTACCGAGCAGTACTTC.

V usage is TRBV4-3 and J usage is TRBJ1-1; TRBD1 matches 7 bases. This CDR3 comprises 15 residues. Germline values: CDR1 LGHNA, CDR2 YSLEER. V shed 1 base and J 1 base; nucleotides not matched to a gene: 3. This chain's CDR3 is CASSQGTGPNTEAFF. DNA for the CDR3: TGCGCCAGCAGCCAAGGGACAGGCCCGAACACTGAAGCTTTCTTT.

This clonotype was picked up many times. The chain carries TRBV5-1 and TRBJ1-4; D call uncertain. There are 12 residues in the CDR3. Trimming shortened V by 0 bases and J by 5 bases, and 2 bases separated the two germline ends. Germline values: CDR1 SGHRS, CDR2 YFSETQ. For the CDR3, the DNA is TGCGCCAGCAGCTTGGGAAATGAAAAACTGTTTTTT. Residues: CASSLGNEKLFF.

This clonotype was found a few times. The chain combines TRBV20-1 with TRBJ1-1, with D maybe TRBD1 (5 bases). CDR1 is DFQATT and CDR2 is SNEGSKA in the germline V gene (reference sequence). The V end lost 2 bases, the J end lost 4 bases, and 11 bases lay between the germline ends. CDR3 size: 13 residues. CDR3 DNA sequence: TGCAGTGCTAGAACGGGGGGAGGCACTGAAGCTTTCTTT. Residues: CSARTGGGTEAFF.

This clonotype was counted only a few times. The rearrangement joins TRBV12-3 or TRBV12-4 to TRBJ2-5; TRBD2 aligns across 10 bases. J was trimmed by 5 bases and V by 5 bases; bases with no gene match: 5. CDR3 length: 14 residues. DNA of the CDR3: TGTGCCAGCAGTCCGGGACTAGCGCTGGAGACCCAGTACTTC. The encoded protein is CASSPGLALETQYF.